The clone carrying this T cell receptor beta chain was seen only a few times. The antigen is unknown. The source of the sample is a study of T-cell reconstitution after alpha-beta-depleted transplantation in children. General study findings and limits: In some patients, recipient T cells and intrathymic progenitors surviving conditioning explained high day-60 diversity. It was newly produced T cells that mostly accounted for T-cell counts and diversity one year after transplant. Several hundred rapidly expanded clones from non-depleted graft cells reportedly supplied alpha-beta T cells about two months post-transplant.

Trimming shortened V by 4 bases and J by 8 bases, and 3 bases separated the two germline ends. Germline assignment: CDR1 SGHAT and CDR2 FQNNGV. The CDR3 contains 10 residues. Unique molecular identifiers were used in preparing the TCRbeta library. TCRdb independently ran MiXCR on the PCR reads; one entry per CDR3 protein. The sample contains 250,000 to 300,000 distinct CDR3 sequences, about 7.3% of which appear only once. The sample here was peripheral blood, taken 360 days after TCRalphabeta/CD19-depleted stem cell transplant. The clonotype was recovered from a female patient aged 2 to 10 who had a stem cell transplant for Fanconi anemia, so the T cells may come from the graft donor. This chain links TRBV11-2 with TRBJ2-1; D is ambiguous. The CDR3 is CASSSYEQFF. As DNA, the CDR3 is TGTGCCAGCAGCTCTTATGAGCAGTTCTTC.